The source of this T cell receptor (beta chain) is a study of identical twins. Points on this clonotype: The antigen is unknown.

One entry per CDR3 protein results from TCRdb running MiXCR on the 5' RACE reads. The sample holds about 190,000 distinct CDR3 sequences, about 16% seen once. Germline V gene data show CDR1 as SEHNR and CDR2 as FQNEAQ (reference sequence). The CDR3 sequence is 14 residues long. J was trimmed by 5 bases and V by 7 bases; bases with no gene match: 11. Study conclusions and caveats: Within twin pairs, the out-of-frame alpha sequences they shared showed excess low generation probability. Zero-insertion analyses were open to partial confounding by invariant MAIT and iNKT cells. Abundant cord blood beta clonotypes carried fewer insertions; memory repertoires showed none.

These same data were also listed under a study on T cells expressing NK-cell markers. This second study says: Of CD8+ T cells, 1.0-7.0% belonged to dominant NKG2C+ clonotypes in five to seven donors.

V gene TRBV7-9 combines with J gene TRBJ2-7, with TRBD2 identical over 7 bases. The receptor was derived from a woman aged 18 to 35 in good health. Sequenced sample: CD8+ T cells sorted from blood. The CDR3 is CASTDSGDYHEQYF. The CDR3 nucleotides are TGTGCCAGCACTGACAGCGGGGATTACCACGAGCAGTACTTC.